Each of the 18 T cell receptor beta chains below was sequenced from the same sample in a study of blood T cells in healthy people across ages. A J-beta primer mix and a sample-barcoded 5' primer were used in a second PCR of roughly 7 to 12 cycles. MiXCR, run by TCRdb on the 5' RACE reads, gives a single entry per CDR3 protein. The table has some 900,000 distinct CDR3 sequences, about 48% seen once. The specimen was blood. The source is a man aged 25-40 years in good health.

The gene calls are TRBV9 and TRBJ2-3; the D gene is possibly TRBD2 (6 bases). There are 15 residues in the CDR3. Between the trimmed V and J ends, which lost 0 bases and 4 bases, there was a span of 12 bases. Looked up from germline, CDR1 is SGDLS and CDR2 is YYNGEE. CDR3 sequence reads: CASSVEEGRSDTQYF. The DNA of the CDR3 is TGTGCCAGCAGCGTAGAGGAGGGGCGATCAGATACGCAGTATTTT.

As regards this clonotype: Compared with germline, one end of the junction differs, possibly owing to a read error. This chain uses TRBV7-8 with TRBJ1-2; D gene ambiguous. CDR1 and CDR2 (germline): SGHVS, FQNEAQ. The CDR3 extends over 14 amino acids. The CDR3 region is CAGSLKAGNYGYTF. CDR3 DNA: TGTGCCGGCAGCTTAAAGGCAGGAAACTATGGCTACACCTTC.

The chain recombines TRBV10-3 with TRBJ2-7; D unresolved. V was cut by 0 bases and J by 5 bases, with 11 bases left in between. The CDR3 length is 14 residues. Germline V lookup: CDR1 ENHRY, CDR2 SYGVKD. The CDR3 here is CAISESLMANEQYF. CDR3 DNA: TGTGCCATCAGTGAGTCGTTGATGGCGAACGAGCAGTACTTC.

J is TRBJ1-2 and V is TRBV28, with 11 bases matching TRBD1. With V trimmed by 4 bases and J by 8 bases, 9 bases remained unmatched. This CDR3 is built from 15 residues. Germline loops: CDR1 MDHEN, CDR2 SYDVKM. The CDR3 loop is CASSSAGQGGIGYTF. Written as DNA, the CDR3 is TGTGCCAGCAGTTCCGCGGGACAGGGGGGAATAGGCTACACCTTC.

This clonotype was observed a single time. CDR3 sequence: CASSWDRGGWSTDTQYF. In nucleotides, the CDR3 is TGTGCCAGCAGTTGGGACAGGGGGGGTTGGAGCACAGATACGCAGTATTTT. V usage is TRBV28 and J usage is TRBJ2-3, with 11 bases lining up with TRBD1. This CDR3 region has 17 residues. J was trimmed by 0 bases and V by 4 bases; bases with no gene match: 6. Germline values: CDR1 MDHEN, CDR2 SYDVKM.

The rearrangement joins TRBV27 to TRBJ2-6; possibly TRBD1 for D (6 bases). The CDR3 loop spans 17 amino acids. Deletions cut 5 bases from V and 0 bases from J, with 14 bases between. Germline loops: CDR1 MNHEY, CDR2 SMNVEV (reference sequence). The DNA for the CDR3 is TGTGCCAGCAGTCCCTTGGACAGAAGCTCTGGGGCCAACGTCCTGACTTTC. Its protein product is CASSPLDRSSGANVLTF.

V usage is TRBV7-9 and J usage is TRBJ2-7, with D tentatively TRBD2 (5 bases). V lost 1 base and J 3 bases, leaving 13 bases between the germline ends. This CDR3 comprises 15 residues. From germline, CDR1 is SEHNR and CDR2 FQNEAQ (reference sequence). The CDR3 reads CASSLDLGRNYEQYF. CDR3 in DNA: TGTGCCAGCAGCTTAGATCTGGGGAGAAACTACGAGCAGTACTTC.

The chain is built from TRBV30 and TRBJ2-3; 7 bases are shared with TRBD2. The CDR3 sequence is 11 residues long. CDR1 is GTSNPN, CDR2 SVGIG, per germline (reference sequence). The junction had 9 bases not matched to a gene; V was cut back by 8 bases and J by 10 bases. This CDR3 is CAGTRGRAQYF. In DNA form, the CDR3 reads TGTGCCGGGACCAGAGGGAGGGCGCAGTATTTT.

The table lists this clonotype with a few counts. The chain recombines TRBV29-1 with TRBJ2-1, with unresolved D. V gave up 5 bases and J gave up 10 bases, with 12 bases separating them. The CDR3 has 11 residues. Per germline, CDR1 SQVTM and CDR2 ANQGSEA. CDR3 sequence reads: CSVISDYEQFF. CDR3 coding DNA: TGCAGCGTTATATCAGATTACGAGCAGTTCTTC.

The chain links TRBV14 to TRBJ1-1; D is undetermined. The CDR3 has 14 residues. Germline lookup yields CDR1 SGHDN and CDR2 FVKESK. Trimming cost V 4 bases and J 1 base, with 10 bases left between them. CDR3 DNA: TGTGCCAGCAGCCTTCAGACGGAGAACACTGAAGCTTTCTTT. As protein: CASSLQTENTEAFF.

The V and J genes are TRBV6-1 and TRBJ2-7, with 7 nucleotides matching TRBD1. The V and J ends lost 2 bases and 1 base, in that order; junction bases with no gene match: 8. Per germline, CDR1 MNHNS and CDR2 SASEGT. This CDR3 spans 16 amino acids. In DNA form, the CDR3 reads TGTGCCAGCAGTGAACAGGGCAGGGGGTCATCCTACGAGCAGTACTTC. Translated: CASSEQGRGSSYEQYF.

This clonotype was picked up a small number of times. The J gene is TRBJ2-4, the V gene TRBV29-1; tentatively, D is TRBD1 or TRBD2 (6 bases each). CDR1 and CDR2 from the germline V gene are SQVTM and ANQGSEA. V lost 4 bases to trimming and J lost 13 bases, with 20 bases between them. CDR3 size: 13 residues. The CDR3 sequence: CSVAGAGVEGQYF. CDR3 bases: TGCAGCGTTGCGGGGGCAGGCGTGGAAGGGCAGTACTTC.

The rearrangement uses TRBV12-3 or TRBV12-4 and TRBJ2-1; D perhaps matches TRBD1 (5 bases). Deletions cut 5 bases from V and 7 bases from J, with 12 bases between. This CDR3 has 13 residues. CDR3 in DNA: TGTGCCAGCAGTGTAACCGCAGGGAATGAGCAGTTCTTC. Its translation: CASSVTAGNEQFF.

This clonotype was observed a single time. The gene calls are TRBV6-2 or TRBV6-3 and TRBJ2-7; the D is unclear. Germline-derived CDR1 and CDR2 are MNHEY and SVGEGT. The CDR3 sequence is 12 residues long. The germline V and J ends were trimmed by 8 bases and 2 bases, with 10 bases remaining between them. CDR3 DNA: TGTGCCAGCGGGTCAGCCGCCTACGAGCAGTACTTC. Amino acids: CASGSAAYEQYF.

The chain carries TRBV7-2 and TRBJ2-3, with unresolved D. V gave up 6 bases and J gave up 0 bases, with 10 bases separating them. The CDR3 runs 14 residues. Germline CDR1 reads SGHTA; CDR2 reads FQGNSA. The CDR3 sequence: CASRKQRSTDTQYF. CDR3 nucleotide sequence: TGTGCCAGCAGAAAACAGCGTAGCACAGATACGCAGTATTTT.

Comment on this clonotype: One junction end disagrees with the germline gene, perhaps due to a read error. The J gene is TRBJ1-1, the V gene TRBV7-7; D perhaps matches TRBD1 (6 bases). This CDR3 has 13 residues. Germline values: CDR1 SSHAT, CDR2 FNYEAQ (reference sequence). DNA for the CDR3: TGTGCTAGCAGCCGGGACATTTACACTGAAGCTTTCTTT. As protein: CASSRDIYTEAFF.

This clonotype was seen a handful of times. CDR3 nucleotides: TGTGCCAGCAGCCCCACTAGTGGCAATGAGCAGTTCTTC. The encoded protein is CASSPTSGNEQFF. This sequence joins TRBV3-1 and TRBJ2-1, with D possibly being TRBD2 (5 bases). Germline V gene lookup returns CDR1 LGHDT and CDR2 YNNKEL (reference sequence). The V end was cut by 4 bases, the J end by 6 bases, with 10 bases between. CDR3 size: 13 residues.

The gene calls are TRBV11-2 and TRBJ1-6; 10 bases are a match to TRBD1. CDR3 size: 16 residues. CDR1 and CDR2 from the germline V gene are SGHAT and FQNNGV. The trim removed 4 bases at V and 6 bases at J, leaving 6 bases unmatched. The CDR3, as DNA: TGTGCCAGCAGCTCGGGACAGGGGTTCGGTAATTCACCCCTCCACTTT. It is translated as CASSSGQGFGNSPLHF.